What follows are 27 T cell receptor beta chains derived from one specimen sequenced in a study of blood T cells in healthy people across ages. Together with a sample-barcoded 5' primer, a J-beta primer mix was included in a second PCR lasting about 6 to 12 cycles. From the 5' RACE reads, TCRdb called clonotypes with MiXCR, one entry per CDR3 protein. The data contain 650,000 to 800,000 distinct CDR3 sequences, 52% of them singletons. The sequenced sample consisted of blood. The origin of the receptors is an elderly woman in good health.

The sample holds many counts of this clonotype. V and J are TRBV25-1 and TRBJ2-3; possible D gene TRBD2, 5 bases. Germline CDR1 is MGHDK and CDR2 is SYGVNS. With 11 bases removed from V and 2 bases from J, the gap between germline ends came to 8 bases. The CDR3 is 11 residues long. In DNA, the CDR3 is TGTGCCTCCCTAGCCACAGATACGCAGTATTTT. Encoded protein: CASLATDTQYF.

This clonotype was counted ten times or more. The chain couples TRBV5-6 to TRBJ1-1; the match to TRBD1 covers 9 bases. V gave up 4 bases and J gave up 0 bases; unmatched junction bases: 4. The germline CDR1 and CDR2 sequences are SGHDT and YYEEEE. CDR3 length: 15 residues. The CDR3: CASSPDRGMNTEAFF. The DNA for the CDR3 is TGTGCCAGCAGCCCCGACAGGGGGATGAACACTGAAGCTTTCTTT. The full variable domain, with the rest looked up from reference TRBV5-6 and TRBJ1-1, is DAGVTQSPTHLIKTRGQQVTLRCSPKSGHDTVSWYQQALGQGPQFIFQYYEEEERQRGNFPDRFSGHQFPNYSSELNVNALLLGDSALYLCASSPDRGMNTEAFFGQGTRLTVV.

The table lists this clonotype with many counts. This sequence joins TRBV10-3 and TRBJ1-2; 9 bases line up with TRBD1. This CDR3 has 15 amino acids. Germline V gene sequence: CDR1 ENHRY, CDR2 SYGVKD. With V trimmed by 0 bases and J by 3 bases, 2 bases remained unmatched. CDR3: CAISESGQGHYGYTF. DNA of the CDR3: TGTGCCATCAGTGAGTCGGGACAGGGCCACTATGGCTACACCTTC.

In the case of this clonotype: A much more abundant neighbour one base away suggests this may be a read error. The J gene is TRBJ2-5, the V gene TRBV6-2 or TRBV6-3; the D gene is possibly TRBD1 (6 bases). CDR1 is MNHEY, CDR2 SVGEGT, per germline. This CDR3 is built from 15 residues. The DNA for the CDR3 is TGTGCCAACAGTCCAATCCCAGGGGTTCAAGAGACCCAGTACTTC. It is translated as CANSPIPGVQETQYF.

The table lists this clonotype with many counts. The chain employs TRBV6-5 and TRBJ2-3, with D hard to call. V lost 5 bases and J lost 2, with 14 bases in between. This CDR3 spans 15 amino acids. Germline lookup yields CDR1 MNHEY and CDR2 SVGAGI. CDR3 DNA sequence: TGTGCCAGCAGTCGGCGGAATACAGCCACAGATACGCAGTATTTT. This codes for CASSRRNTATDTQYF.

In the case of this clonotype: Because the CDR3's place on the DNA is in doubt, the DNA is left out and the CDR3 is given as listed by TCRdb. This CDR3 reads CASSFGPGATYF. This chain uses TRBV13 with TRBJ2-3; the tabulated D call, TRBD1, remains unverified against the DNA. The CDR3 extends over 12 residues, inclusive of both ends. The germline gives CDR1 PRHDT, CDR2 FYEKMQ (reference sequence).

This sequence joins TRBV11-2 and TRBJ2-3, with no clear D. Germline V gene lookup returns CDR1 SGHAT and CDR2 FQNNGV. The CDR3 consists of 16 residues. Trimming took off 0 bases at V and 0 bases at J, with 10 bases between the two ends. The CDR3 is CASSLDPRPSTDTQYF. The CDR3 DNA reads TGTGCCAGCAGCTTAGATCCGAGGCCCAGCACAGATACGCAGTATTTT.

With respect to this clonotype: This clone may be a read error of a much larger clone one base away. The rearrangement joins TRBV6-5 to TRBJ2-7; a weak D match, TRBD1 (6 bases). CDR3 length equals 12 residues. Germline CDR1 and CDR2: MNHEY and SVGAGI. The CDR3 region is CAGSLDSYEQYF. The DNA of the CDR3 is TGTGCCGGCAGTTTGGACAGCTACGAGCAGTACTTC.

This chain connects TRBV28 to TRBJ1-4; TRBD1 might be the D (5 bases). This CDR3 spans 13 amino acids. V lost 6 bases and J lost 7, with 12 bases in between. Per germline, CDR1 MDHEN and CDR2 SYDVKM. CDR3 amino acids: CASRSTGTEKLFF. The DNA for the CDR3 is TGTGCCAGCAGATCGACGGGGACTGAAAAACTGTTTTTT.

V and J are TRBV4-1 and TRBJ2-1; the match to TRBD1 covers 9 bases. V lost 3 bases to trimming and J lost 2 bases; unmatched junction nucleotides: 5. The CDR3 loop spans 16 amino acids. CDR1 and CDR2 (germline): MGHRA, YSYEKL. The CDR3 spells CASSQPGTGTYNEQFF. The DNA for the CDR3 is TGCGCCAGCAGCCAGCCCGGGACAGGGACCTACAATGAGCAGTTCTTC.

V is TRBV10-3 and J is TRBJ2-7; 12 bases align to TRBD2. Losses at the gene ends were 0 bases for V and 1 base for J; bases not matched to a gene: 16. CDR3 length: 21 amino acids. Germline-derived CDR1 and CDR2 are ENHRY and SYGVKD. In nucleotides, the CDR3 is TGTGCCATCAGTGAGTCCTCTCTACTAGCGGGAGGCCCCGGGAGGTCCTACGAGCAGTACTTC. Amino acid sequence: CAISESSLLAGGPGRSYEQYF.

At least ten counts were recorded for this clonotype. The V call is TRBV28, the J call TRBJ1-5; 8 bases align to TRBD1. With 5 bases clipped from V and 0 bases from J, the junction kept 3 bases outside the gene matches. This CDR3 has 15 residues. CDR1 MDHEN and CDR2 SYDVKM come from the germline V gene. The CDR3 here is CASSPTGGSNQPQHF. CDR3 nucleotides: TGTGCCAGCAGTCCCACAGGGGGTAGCAATCAGCCCCAGCATTTT. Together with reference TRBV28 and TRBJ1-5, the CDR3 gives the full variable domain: DVKVTQSSRYLVKRTGEKVFLECVQDMDHENMFWYRQDPGLGLRLIYFSYDVKMKEKGDIPEGYSVSREKKERFSLILESASTNQTSMYLCASSPTGGSNQPQHFGDGTRLSIL.

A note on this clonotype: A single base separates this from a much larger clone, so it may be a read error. The CDR3 sequence is CASSLRDRSYF. The CDR3, as DNA: TGTGCCAGCAGCCTCCGGGACAGGTCGTATTTT. The chain couples TRBV12-3 or TRBV12-4 to TRBJ2-3, with TRBD1 matching over 8 bases. The J segment lost 14 bases and the V segment lost 6 bases, leaving 7 bases of the junction unmatched. The CDR3 loop spans 11 amino acids.

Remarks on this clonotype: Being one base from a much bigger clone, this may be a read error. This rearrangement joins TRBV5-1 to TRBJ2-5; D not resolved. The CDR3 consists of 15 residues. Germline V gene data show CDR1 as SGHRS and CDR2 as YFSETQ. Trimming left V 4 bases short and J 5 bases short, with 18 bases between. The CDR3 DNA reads TGCGCCAGCAGCACCCCAGGCCAGGTAGAGGAGACCCAGTACTTC. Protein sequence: CASSTPGQVEETQYF.

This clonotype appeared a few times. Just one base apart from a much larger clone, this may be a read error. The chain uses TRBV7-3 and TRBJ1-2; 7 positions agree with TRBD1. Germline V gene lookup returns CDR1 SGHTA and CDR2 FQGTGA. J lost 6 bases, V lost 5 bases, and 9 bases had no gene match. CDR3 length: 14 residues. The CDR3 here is CASSVRPGGNGYTF. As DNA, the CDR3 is TGTGCCAGCAGCGTAAGGCCAGGGGGGAATGGCTACACCTTC.

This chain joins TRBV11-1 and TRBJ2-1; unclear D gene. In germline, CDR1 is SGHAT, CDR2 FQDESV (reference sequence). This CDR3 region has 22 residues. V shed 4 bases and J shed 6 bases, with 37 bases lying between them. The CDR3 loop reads CASSSPDFHLTRRPNGGNEQFF. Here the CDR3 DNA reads TGTGCCAGCAGCTCCCCGGATTTTCATCTCACCCGACGACCAAATGGTGGCAATGAGCAGTTCTTC.

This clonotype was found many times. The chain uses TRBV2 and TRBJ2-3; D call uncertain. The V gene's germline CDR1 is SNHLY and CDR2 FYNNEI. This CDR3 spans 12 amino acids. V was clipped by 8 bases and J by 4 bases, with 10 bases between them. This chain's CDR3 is CASSDFPDTQYF. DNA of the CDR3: TGTGCCAGCTCGGATTTCCCAGATACGCAGTATTTT.

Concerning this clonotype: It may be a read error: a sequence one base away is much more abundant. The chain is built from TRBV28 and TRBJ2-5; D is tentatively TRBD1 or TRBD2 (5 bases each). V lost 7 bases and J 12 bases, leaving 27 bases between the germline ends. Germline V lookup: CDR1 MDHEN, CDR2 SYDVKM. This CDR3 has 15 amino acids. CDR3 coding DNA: TGTGCCAGCAATTTTTCAGGCCTCTCCGTTTGGGGGAAGTACTTC. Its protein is CASNFSGLSVWGKYF.

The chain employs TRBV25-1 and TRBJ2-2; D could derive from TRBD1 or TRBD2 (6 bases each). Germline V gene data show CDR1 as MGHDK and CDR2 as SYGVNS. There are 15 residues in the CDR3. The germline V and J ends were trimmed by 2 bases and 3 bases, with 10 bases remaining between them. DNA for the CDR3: TGTGCCAGCAGTGAAGGCGGGACATACACCGGGGAGCTGTTTTTT. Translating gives CASSEGGTYTGELFF.

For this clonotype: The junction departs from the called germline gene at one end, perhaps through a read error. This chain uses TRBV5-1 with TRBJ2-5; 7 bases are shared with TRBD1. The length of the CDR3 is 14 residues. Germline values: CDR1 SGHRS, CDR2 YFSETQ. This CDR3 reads CTSRTGAGGETQYF. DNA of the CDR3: TGCACCAGCAGGACCGGGGCAGGGGGAGAGACCCAGTACTTC. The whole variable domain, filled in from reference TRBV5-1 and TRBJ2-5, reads KAGVTQTPRYLIKTRGQQVTLSCSPISGHRSVSWYQQTPGQGLQFLFEYFSETQRNKGNFPGRFSGRQFSNSRSEMNVSTLELGDSALYLCTSRTGAGGETQYFGPGTRLLVL.

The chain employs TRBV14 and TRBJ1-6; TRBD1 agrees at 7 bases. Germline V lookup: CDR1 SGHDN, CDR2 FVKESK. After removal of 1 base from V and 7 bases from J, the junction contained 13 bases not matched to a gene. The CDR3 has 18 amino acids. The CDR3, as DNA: TGTGCCAGCAGCCAAGTTTTAGATCTCCGGGACAGAAATTCACCCCTCCACTTT. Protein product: CASSQVLDLRDRNSPLHF.

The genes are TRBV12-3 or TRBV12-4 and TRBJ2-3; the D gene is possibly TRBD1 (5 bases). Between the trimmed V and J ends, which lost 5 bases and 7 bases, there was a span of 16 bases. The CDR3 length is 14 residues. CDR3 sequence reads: CASSLGSGFNTQYF. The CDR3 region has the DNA TGTGCCAGCAGTCTAGGTTCAGGGTTTAATACGCAGTATTTT.

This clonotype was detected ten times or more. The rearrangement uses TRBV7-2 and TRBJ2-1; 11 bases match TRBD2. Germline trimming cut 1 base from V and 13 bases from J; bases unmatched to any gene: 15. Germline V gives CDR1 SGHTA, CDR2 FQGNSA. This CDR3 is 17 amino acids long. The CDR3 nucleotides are TGTGCCAGCAGCTTAGGGGGTATTGCGACTAGCGGGATGATACAGTTCTTC. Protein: CASSLGGIATSGMIQFF. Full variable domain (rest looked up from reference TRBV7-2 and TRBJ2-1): GAGVSQSPSNKVTEKGKDVELRCDPISGHTALYWYRQSLGQGLEFLIYFQGNSAPDKSGLPSDRFSAERTGGSVSTLTIQRTQQEDSAVYLCASSLGGIATSGMIQFFGPGTRLTVL.

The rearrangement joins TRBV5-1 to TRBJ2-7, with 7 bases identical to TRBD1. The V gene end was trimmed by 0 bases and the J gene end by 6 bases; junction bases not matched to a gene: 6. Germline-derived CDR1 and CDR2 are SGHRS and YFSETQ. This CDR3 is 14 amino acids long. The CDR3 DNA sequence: TGCGCCAGCAGCTTGGCCGTGACAGGGTTCGAGCAGTACTTC. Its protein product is CASSLAVTGFEQYF.

The CDR3 loop is CAWSVEFSAQETQYF. In DNA, the CDR3 is TGTGCCTGGAGTGTGGAGTTCTCCGCCCAAGAGACCCAGTACTTC. This chain links TRBV30 with TRBJ2-5, with D hard to call. This CDR3 comprises 15 residues. The V end was cut by 0 bases, the J end by 1 base, with 12 bases between. CDR1 and CDR2 from the germline V gene are GTSNPN and SVGIG (reference sequence). Using reference TRBV30 and TRBJ2-5 for the parts outside the CDR3, the full variable domain is SQTIHQWPATLVQPVGSPLSLECTVEGTSNPNLYWYRQAAGRGLQLLFYSVGIGQISSEVPQNLSASRPQDRQFILSSKKLLLSDSGFYLCAWSVEFSAQETQYFGPGTRLLVL.

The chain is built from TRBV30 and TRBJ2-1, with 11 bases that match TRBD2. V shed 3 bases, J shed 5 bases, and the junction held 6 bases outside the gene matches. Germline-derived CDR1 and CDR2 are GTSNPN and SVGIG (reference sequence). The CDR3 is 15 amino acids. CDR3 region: CAWSQKGLADNEQFF. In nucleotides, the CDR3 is TGTGCCTGGAGCCAAAAGGGACTAGCGGACAATGAGCAGTTCTTC.

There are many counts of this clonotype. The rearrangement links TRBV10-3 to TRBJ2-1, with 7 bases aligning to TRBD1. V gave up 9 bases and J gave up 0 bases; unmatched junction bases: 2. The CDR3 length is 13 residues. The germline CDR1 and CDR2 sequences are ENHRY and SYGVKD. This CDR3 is CAIAGGSYNEQFF. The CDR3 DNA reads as TGTGCCATAGCAGGGGGCTCCTACAATGAGCAGTTCTTC.